The next 20 T cell receptor beta chains were all read from a single sample in a study of graft-versus-host responses after intestinal transplantation. TCRdb keeps only in-frame clones here, not all; method: immunoSEQ multiplex PCR. The sample yields tens of thousands of clones, 92% seen once. Their antigens remain unidentified. This material consisted of unstimulated CD4+ T cells sorted from spleen or lymph node cells, taken before transplant. The receptors derive from a human donor who was the organ donor for an intestinal transplant.

The J gene is TRBJ1-1, the V gene TRBV7-2; D is uncertain. Trimming took off 4 bases at V and 1 base at J, with 16 bases between the two ends. Germline assignment: CDR1 SGHTA and CDR2 FQGNSA. This CDR3 is 16 amino acids long. The CDR3 DNA is TGTGCCAGCAGCTCCCGTCCTTCCACCCGGAACACTGAAGCTTTCTTT. Translation gives CASSSRPSTRNTEAFF.

This chain connects TRBV10-1 to TRBJ2-4, with 7 bases matching TRBD2. CDR3 length equals 16 residues. The germline V gene has CDR1 WNHNN and CDR2 SYGVQD (reference sequence). Germline trimming cut 2 bases from V and 0 bases from J; bases unmatched to any gene: 4. In nucleotides, the CDR3 is TGCGCCAGCAGTGAGGGGGGGGTGACAGCCAAAAACATTCAGTACTTC. Translated: CASSEGGVTAKNIQYF.

The J gene is TRBJ1-1, the V gene TRBV29-1; D is unclear. Germline CDR1 and CDR2: SQVTM and ANQGSEA. V was clipped by 7 bases and J by 2 bases, with 5 bases between them. CDR3 length: 10 residues. CDR3 nucleotide sequence: TGCAGCGGGACCAACACTGAAGCTTTCTTT. Translating gives CSGTNTEAFF.

The rearrangement links TRBV28 to TRBJ2-6; tentative D call: TRBD1 (7 bases). Trimming took 0 bases from V and 2 from J, leaving 14 bases between them. This CDR3 is 18 amino acids long. CDR1 is MDHEN and CDR2 is SYDVKM in the germline V gene. The CDR3 reads CASSLWQGGLPGANVLTF. The CDR3 coding sequence is TGTGCCAGCAGTTTATGGCAGGGGGGTCTTCCTGGGGCCAACGTCCTGACTTTC. The variable domain in full, completed from reference TRBV28 and TRBJ2-6, reads DVKVTQSSRYLVKRTGEKVFLECVQDMDHENMFWYRQDPGLGLRLIYFSYDVKMKEKGDIPEGYSVSREKKERFSLILESASTNQTSMYLCASSLWQGGLPGANVLTFGAGSRLTVL.

This clone appeared a single time. This chain uses TRBV7-6 with TRBJ1-2, with a tentative D call TRBD1 (6 bases). Trimming pared 5 bases from V and 1 base from J, leaving 14 bases between. The V gene's germline CDR1 is SGHVS and CDR2 FNYEAQ. The CDR3 is 15 amino acids. CDR3 residues: CASSILQGFNYGYTF. The CDR3 region has the DNA TGTGCCAGCAGCATACTACAGGGCTTTAACTATGGCTACACCTTC.

V usage is TRBV5-6 and J usage is TRBJ2-7; 12 bases match TRBD2. The CDR3 spans 16 residues. Germline assignment: CDR1 SGHDT and CDR2 YYEEEE. Trimming cost V 4 bases and J 1 base; bases outside gene matches: 6. The CDR3 DNA sequence: TGTGCCAGCAGCCCAGCACTAGCGGGAGGATCCTACGAGCAGTACTTC. Protein: CASSPALAGGSYEQYF.

This clone has a single count. The genes are TRBV13 and TRBJ2-1; TRBD2 is a possible D gene (5 bases). Germline V gene sequence: CDR1 PRHDT, CDR2 FYEKMQ (reference sequence). The V end was cut by 5 bases, the J end by 5 bases, with 16 bases between. The CDR3 contains 15 residues. The CDR3 spells CASSPTSWSNNEQFF. CDR3 nucleotide sequence: TGTGCCAGCAGCCCTACTAGTTGGTCAAACAATGAGCAGTTCTTC.

The chain links TRBV12-5 to TRBJ2-3; no definite D call. V was shortened by 5 bases and J by 3 bases, with 9 bases between the two germline ends. There are 13 residues in the CDR3. The germline V gene encodes CDR1 LGHNT and CDR2 FRNRAP. For the CDR3, the DNA is TGTGCTAGTGGTCTTATCGGGACAGATACGCAGTATTTT. It yields the protein CASGLIGTDTQYF.

This clone was picked up one time. The V gene is TRBV7-2, the J gene TRBJ2-1; TRBD2 matches at 9 bases. The J segment lost 0 bases and the V segment lost 2 bases, leaving 11 bases of the junction unmatched. This CDR3 has 19 residues. Germline V lookup: CDR1 SGHTA, CDR2 FQGNSA. CDR3 region: CASSLPRLAGANSYNEQFF. CDR3 nucleotide sequence: TGTGCCAGCAGCTTACCCCGGTTAGCGGGAGCCAACTCCTACAATGAGCAGTTCTTC.

The rearrangement joins TRBV7-2 to TRBJ2-7, with D tentatively TRBD1 or TRBD2 (5 bases each). V lost 5 bases and J lost 5, with 19 bases in between. This CDR3 contains 15 residues. Germline CDR1 SGHTA, CDR2 FQGNSA. This CDR3 is CASSKEGYDGDEQYF. In DNA form, the CDR3 reads TGTGCCAGCAGCAAAGAGGGGTATGATGGGGACGAGCAGTACTTC. Filled out from reference TRBV7-2 and TRBJ2-7, the complete variable domain reads GAGVSQSPSNKVTEKGKDVELRCDPISGHTALYWYRQSLGQGLEFLIYFQGNSAPDKSGLPSDRFSAERTGGSVSTLTIQRTQQEDSAVYLCASSKEGYDGDEQYFGPGTRLTVT.

The CDR3 nucleotides read TGTGCCAGCAGACCTAGACAGCTTCTAGCCAAAAACATTCAGTACTTC. As protein: CASRPRQLLAKNIQYF. The V call is TRBV7-3, the J call TRBJ2-4; a weak D match, TRBD1 (5 bases). Germline assignment: CDR1 SGHTA and CDR2 FQGTGA. This CDR3 is built from 16 residues. V dropped 6 bases and J dropped 0 bases, with 15 bases sitting between them.

This clone was counted a single time. The V gene is TRBV19, the J gene TRBJ1-6; the D gene is possibly TRBD1 (6 bases). The V end lost 5 bases, the J end lost 8 bases, and 22 bases lay between the germline ends. Looked up from germline, CDR1 is LNHDA and CDR2 is SQIVND (reference sequence). There are 17 residues in the CDR3. As DNA, the CDR3 is TGTGCCAGTAGTGCCTACCACCTTACAGGGTCGGATTCACCCCTCCACTTT. This gives the protein CASSAYHLTGSDSPLHF. Full variable domain (rest looked up from reference TRBV19 and TRBJ1-6): DGGITQSPKYLFRKEGQNVTLSCEQNLNHDAMYWYRQDPGQGLRLIYYSQIVNDFQKGDIAEGYSVSREKKESFPLTVTSAQKNPTAFYLCASSAYHLTGSDSPLHFGNGTRLTVT.

The chain joins TRBV6-5 to TRBJ2-1, with unresolved D. Germline V gene data show CDR1 as MNHEY and CDR2 as SVGAGI. Trimming shortened V by 2 bases and J by 1 base, and 12 bases separated the two germline ends. The CDR3 length is 16 residues. The CDR3 protein is CASSYLSSRSYNEQFF. In nucleotides, the CDR3 is TGTGCCAGCAGTTACCTGAGTAGTAGGTCCTACAATGAGCAGTTCTTC.

This chain joins TRBV28 and TRBJ2-3; 9 bases line up with TRBD1. V dropped 7 bases and J dropped 5; count of bases not matched to a gene: 7. Germline values: CDR1 MDHEN, CDR2 SYDVKM. This CDR3 has 14 residues. DNA for the CDR3: TGTGCCAGCACCATACAGGGGGCAGGAGATACGCAGTATTTT. This sequence encodes CASTIQGAGDTQYF.

The J gene is TRBJ1-1, the V gene TRBV15, with D tentatively TRBD1 (5 bases). Deletions cut 1 base from V and 2 bases from J, with 17 bases between. The germline CDR1 and CDR2 sequences are LNHNV and YYDKDF (reference sequence). This CDR3 contains 17 residues. The CDR3 DNA is TGTGCCACCAGCAGAGGTGGGACCGTTCGAAACAACACTGAAGCTTTCTTT. Translating gives CATSRGGTVRNNTEAFF.

The chain is built from TRBV4-1 and TRBJ2-5; 9 bases line up with TRBD1. CDR1 MGHRA and CDR2 YSYEKL come from the germline V gene. V shed 1 base and J 4 bases; nucleotides not matched to a gene: 7. The length of the CDR3 is 16 residues. CDR3 protein: CASSQGNRGPGETQYF. DNA for the CDR3: TGCGCCAGCAGCCAAGGAAACAGGGGGCCAGGAGAGACCCAGTACTTC.

The chain joins TRBV28 to TRBJ1-6; 9 bases fit TRBD1. The CDR3 length is 16 residues. After removal of 4 bases from V and 4 bases from J, the junction contained 5 bases not matched to a gene. From germline, CDR1 is MDHEN and CDR2 SYDVKM. The CDR3 DNA reads as TGTGCCAGCAGTTCTCTGGACAGGGGTTATAATTCACCCCTCCACTTT. Its translation is CASSSLDRGYNSPLHF.

The rearrangement links TRBV4-1 to TRBJ1-2; D may be TRBD1 (6 bases). The germline gives CDR1 MGHRA, CDR2 YSYEKL. CDR3 length equals 14 residues. Trimming took 2 bases from V and 8 from J, leaving 15 bases between them. The CDR3 nucleotides are TGCGCCAGCAGCCAACCACCAGGGGCGTGGGGCTACACCTTC. Its translation: CASSQPPGAWGYTF.

The chain has TRBV5-1 and TRBJ2-2; D is unclear. V lost 0 bases and J 4 bases, leaving 4 bases between the germline ends. CDR1 and CDR2 from the germline V gene are SGHRS and YFSETQ. The CDR3 length is 13 residues. CDR3 residues: CASSLVFTGELFF. The CDR3 DNA sequence: TGCGCCAGCAGCTTGGTTTTCACCGGGGAGCTGTTTTTT.

This clone was found once. The rearrangement links TRBV7-2 to TRBJ2-1, with D hard to call. Germline assignment: CDR1 SGHTA and CDR2 FQGNSA. Trimming shortened V by 11 bases and J by 0 bases, and 14 bases separated the two germline ends. The CDR3 loop spans 14 amino acids. The CDR3 sequence: CACEVMGSYNEQFF. The CDR3 DNA reads TGTGCCTGCGAGGTCATGGGCTCCTACAATGAGCAGTTCTTC.